Here is one TCR beta chain with its context. This record belongs to a study of shared clonotypes between healthy human individuals. Assay used: immunoSEQ multiplex PCR; TCRdb lists only in-frame clones, some missing. This sample has some 2 million clones, with approximately 95% found just once. CD8 cells regarded as naive lacked CD45RO, were positively chosen for CCR7, and omitted terminally differentiated effector memory CD45RA+ cells. This sequence originates from a man between 18 and 29 years old in good health. The sequenced sample was naive CD8+ T cells sorted from blood.

CDR3 DNA: TGTGCCTGGGATAAACTACAGGGCGGGGCCGGGGAGCTGTTTTTT. Protein product: CAWDKLQGGAGELFF. The J gene is TRBJ2-2, the V gene TRBV30; D may match TRBD1 or TRBD2 (6 bases each). Germline values: CDR1 GTSNPN, CDR2 SVGIG (reference sequence). The CDR3 has 15 amino acids. V was shortened by 5 bases and J by 6 bases, with 19 bases between the two germline ends.